This section outlines one T cell receptor beta chain sequence together with its context. V was trimmed by 0 bases and J by 1 base, leaving 7 bases between them. The CDR3 is made up of 15 amino acids. From germline, CDR1 is SGHNT and CDR2 YYREEE (reference sequence). Clones were read by immunoSEQ multiplex PCR, and TCRdb kept only the in-frame ones, dropping some. The sample holds about 360,000 clones, less than 90% seen once. The sample belongs to a study of blood T cell repertoires in COVID-19. As for the study in general: PBMCs, B-cell-depleted T cells, or T cells were the source of the cDNA or gDNA that made up the material.

This receptor was obtained from a woman aged 60-70 years with COVID-19, enrolled during active disease. V and J are TRBV5-4 and TRBJ1-4, with D possibly being TRBD1 (5 bases). The sample consisted of peripheral blood. CDR3 in DNA: TGTGCCAGCAGCTTGGGACAGCGAACTAATGAAAAACTGTTTTTT. Its translation: CASSLGQRTNEKLFF. Combining the CDR3 with reference TRBV5-4 and TRBJ1-4 gives the whole variable domain ETGVTQSPTHLIKTRGQQVTLRCSSQSGHNTVSWYQQALGQGPQFIFQYYREEENGRGNFPPRFSGLQFPNYSSELNVNALELDDSALYLCASSLGQRTNEKLFFGSGTQLSVL.